Shown below are 6 T cell receptor beta chains from a single sample sequenced in a study of T cell repertoires in cytomegalovirus infection. From the reads, TCRdb called clonotypes with MiXCR, one entry per CDR3 protein. The sample has fewer than 850,000 distinct CDR3 sequences; under 35% are singletons. These receptors are not linked to any known antigen. Sequences were derived from cultured CD8+ T cells from PBMCs, sampled from culture after CMV antigen stimulation. The receptors here all came from a human donor in good health (CMV status not recorded). Some clones in this sample may be carry-over from other donors' samples.

This clonotype was observed many times. In DNA, the CDR3 is TGTGCCAGCAGCTTAGCGCGGCGGACCATATATTTT. It codes for CASSLARRTIYF. V gene TRBV7-2 combines with J gene TRBJ1-3; D is unresolved. In germline, CDR1 is SGHTA, CDR2 FQGNSA. V lost 0 bases, J lost 10 bases, and 7 bases lay in between. The CDR3 length is 12 residues.

This clonotype was counted only a few times. V is TRBV25-1 and J is TRBJ2-7; D is unclear. V was shortened by 7 bases and J by 0 bases, with 7 bases between the two germline ends. The germline gives CDR1 MGHDK, CDR2 SYGVNS. CDR3 length: 12 amino acids. The CDR3 DNA follows: TGTGCCAGCATAGGTGCCTCCTACGAGCAGTACGTC. This gives the protein CASIGASYEQYV.

There are many counts of this clonotype. V gene TRBV12-3 or TRBV12-4 combines with J gene TRBJ1-2; TRBD1 agrees at 9 bases. The CDR3 sequence is 14 residues long. The J segment lost 2 bases and the V segment lost 8 bases, leaving 6 bases of the junction unmatched. The CDR3 protein is CASSPTGGNYGYTF. The CDR3 DNA reads as TGTGCCAGCTCCCCGACAGGGGGAAACTATGGCTACACCTTC.

This clonotype has just a few counts. This chain uses TRBV6-1 with TRBJ2-7; no definite D call. This CDR3 is built from 13 residues. CDR1 is MNHNS and CDR2 is SASEGT in the germline V gene. V was cut by 4 bases and J by 5 bases, with 12 bases left in between. The CDR3 DNA reads as TGTGCCAGCAGTGGGGTATACGTTGACGAGCAGTACTTC. It yields the protein CASSGVYVDEQYF.

The rearrangement uses TRBV2 and TRBJ1-1; TRBD1 is a possible D gene (5 bases). V was cut by 3 bases and J by 0 bases, with 14 bases left in between. The CDR3 runs 16 residues. The germline gives CDR1 SNHLY, CDR2 FYNNEI. This CDR3 reads CASSEPGRSMNTEAFF. The CDR3 nucleotides read TGTGCCAGCAGTGAGCCGGGACGGAGTATGAACACTGAAGCTTTCTTT.

This clonotype was counted a few times. The CDR3 DNA follows: TGCGCCAGCAGCCATCCGAAGGAGCGGGACAGGGGGTTCTATGGCTACACCTTC. Protein sequence: CASSHPKERDRGFYGYTF. V is TRBV4-1 and J is TRBJ1-2; 11 bases map to TRBD1. Germline CDR1 MGHRA, CDR2 YSYEKL. The CDR3 contains 18 residues. V lost 3 bases, J lost 4 bases, and 13 bases stayed unmatched.